This TCR beta chain is drawn from a study of blood T cell repertoires in COVID-19. Turning to the study itself: Both acute and convalescent COVID-19 samples were obtained from the United States, Italy and Spain. Nucleic acid was either cDNA or gDNA, and it came from T cells, B-cell-depleted T cells, or PBMCs.

Trimming removed 2 bases from V and 3 bases from J, with 14 bases in between. The CDR3 is made up of 15 amino acids. Germline CDR1 reads MDHEN; CDR2 reads SYDVKM. As handled by the study authors: Estimation of nucleated cell counts was performed using reference gene primer amplification. Clones were read by immunoSEQ multiplex PCR, and TCRdb kept only the in-frame ones, dropping some. The DNA gave D and trimming, while V, J and clone size come from that table. The sample has about 280,000 clones; roughly 80% are singletons. This clone was recorded a few times. The chain carries TRBV28 and TRBJ2-7, with a tentative D call TRBD2 (6 bases). What was sequenced was peripheral blood. The source of this sequence is a woman aged 45-65 years who had recovered from COVID-19. As DNA, the CDR3 is TGTGCCAGCAGTTTAGGAGGGGCGCGGGGCTACGAGCAGTACTTC. The encoded protein is CASSLGGARGYEQYF.